Listed here are 8 T cell receptor beta chains from one sample, sequenced in a study of blood T cell repertoires in COVID-19. Profiling relied on immunoSEQ multiplex PCR, and the TCRdb table lists in-frame clones only, not all of them. The sample consists of over 150,000 clones, around four fifths of them appearing once. The sample comprised peripheral blood. The receptors stem from a woman of 80 years or more with COVID-19, enrolled during active disease.

The J gene is TRBJ1-2, the V gene TRBV2, with D possibly matching TRBD1 (6 bases). This CDR3 region has 13 residues. Germline values: CDR1 SNHLY, CDR2 FYNNEI. V lost 8 bases and J lost 4, with 14 bases in between. CDR3 sequence: CASSADRSYGYTF. In DNA, the CDR3 is TGTGCCAGCTCTGCTGACAGGAGCTATGGCTACACCTTC.

Of note for this clone: Within the sample, other DNA sequences also encode this same CDR3. The chain carries TRBV4-1 and TRBJ1-2; the match to TRBD1 covers 7 bases. CDR1 and CDR2 (germline): MGHRA, YSYEKL. This CDR3 region has 14 residues. J gave up 2 bases and V 1 base, and 1 base lay outside the gene matches. The chain's CDR3 is CASSQVTGNYGYTF. CDR3 coding DNA: TGCGCCAGCAGCCAAGTGACAGGGAACTATGGCTACACCTTC.

The chain recombines TRBV9 with TRBJ2-2; no clear D. V was trimmed by 0 bases and J by 7 bases, leaving 13 bases between them. CDR3 length equals 15 residues. Germline V lookup: CDR1 SGDLS, CDR2 YYNGEE. The CDR3 sequence: CASSVVGLSGGELFF. CDR3 DNA sequence: TGTGCCAGCAGCGTAGTAGGCCTCTCGGGCGGGGAGCTGTTTTTT. Based on the CDR3 plus reference TRBV9 and TRBJ2-2, the full variable domain is DSGVTQTPKHLITATGQRVTLRCSPRSGDLSVYWYQQSLDQGLQFLIQYYNGEERAKGNILERFSAQQFPDLHSELNLSSLELGDSALYFCASSVVGLSGGELFFGEGSRLTVL.

The chain couples TRBV25-1 to TRBJ1-3; 7 bases fit TRBD1. CDR3 size: 15 residues. The V gene's germline CDR1 is MGHDK and CDR2 SYGVNS. Trimming cost V 3 bases and J 1 base; bases outside gene matches: 3. The CDR3 spells CASSETGLSGNTIYF. CDR3 nucleotides: TGTGCCAGCAGTGAGACAGGGCTTTCTGGAAACACCATATATTTT.

With regard to this clone: Other nucleotide sequences in the sample specify the same CDR3. The chain joins TRBV3-1 (or the pseudogene TRBV3-2) to TRBJ1-2; D is possibly TRBD1 (5 bases). V shed 1 base and J shed 5 bases, with 8 bases lying between them. Germline V gene sequence: CDR1 LGHDT, CDR2 YNNKEL (reference sequence). The CDR3 is 13 amino acids. The DNA of the CDR3 is TGTGCCAGCAGCCAAGGGGGCCCATATGGCTACACCTTC. The encoded protein is CASSQGGPYGYTF.

CDR3 sequence (DNA): TGTGCCACCAGTGATTCAACAGGGGCTTCTAGCACAGATACGCAGTATTTT. It is translated as CATSDSTGASSTDTQYF. The J gene is TRBJ2-3, the V gene TRBV24-1; the match to TRBD1 covers 7 bases. The CDR3 consists of 17 residues. V gave up 2 bases and J gave up 0 bases; unmatched junction bases: 7. Looked up from germline, CDR1 is KGHDR and CDR2 is SFDVKD.

This clone was seen a handful of times. V usage is TRBV6-5 and J usage is TRBJ1-5; TRBD1 matches at 9 bases. The CDR3 is made up of 15 amino acids. Germline values: CDR1 MNHEY, CDR2 SVGAGI. V was pared by 4 bases and J by 1 base, with 2 bases of the junction left unmatched. The CDR3, as DNA: TGTGCCAGCAGTTGGACAGGGGACAGCAATCAGCCCCAGCATTTT. Its translation is CASSWTGDSNQPQHF.

V gene TRBV5-1 combines with J gene TRBJ1-3, with D unclear. CDR3 size: 15 residues. The V end lost 1 base, the J end lost 0 bases, and 8 bases lay between the germline ends. Germline CDR1 reads SGHRS; CDR2 reads YFSETQ. This CDR3 is CASSLTVGSGNTIYF. CDR3 nucleotide sequence: TGCGCCAGCAGCTTGACGGTCGGCTCTGGAAACACCATATATTTT.